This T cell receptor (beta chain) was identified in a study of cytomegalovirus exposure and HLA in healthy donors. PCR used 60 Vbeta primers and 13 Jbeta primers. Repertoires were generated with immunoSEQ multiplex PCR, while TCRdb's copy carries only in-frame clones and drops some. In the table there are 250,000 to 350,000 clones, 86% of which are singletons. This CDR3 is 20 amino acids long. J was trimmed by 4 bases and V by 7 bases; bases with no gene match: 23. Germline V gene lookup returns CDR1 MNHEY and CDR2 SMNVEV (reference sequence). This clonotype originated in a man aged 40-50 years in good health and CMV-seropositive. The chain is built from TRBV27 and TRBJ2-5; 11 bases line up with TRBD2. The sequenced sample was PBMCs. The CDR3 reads CASMDRGHTLAGGPRETQYF. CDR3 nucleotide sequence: TGTGCCAGCATGGACCGGGGGCATACATTAGCGGGAGGGCCTCGAGAGACCCAGTACTTC.